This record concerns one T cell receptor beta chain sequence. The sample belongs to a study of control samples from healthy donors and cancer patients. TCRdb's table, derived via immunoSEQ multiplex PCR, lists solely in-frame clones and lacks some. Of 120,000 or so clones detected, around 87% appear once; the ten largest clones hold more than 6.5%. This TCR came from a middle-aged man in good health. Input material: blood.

The CDR3 loop is CASSVSQNTEAFF. Written as DNA, the CDR3 is TGTGCCAGCAGTGTGTCCCAGAACACTGAAGCTTTCTTT. The chain is built from TRBV2 and TRBJ1-1; D remains unclear. Trimming pared 4 bases from V and 1 base from J, leaving 7 bases between. The CDR3 contains 13 residues. CDR1 SNHLY and CDR2 FYNNEI come from the germline V gene.